One and the same sample provided the 15 T cell receptor beta chains below, sequenced in a study of blood T cell repertoires in COVID-19. Sequencing used immunoSEQ multiplex PCR; TCRdb keeps in-frame clones, though not all of them. This table holds 70,000 to 95,000 clones, more than 75% found once. Input material: peripheral blood. These receptors were collected from a human donor in a cohort sampled during active COVID-19.

This chain connects TRBV9 to TRBJ2-7; 7 bases line up with TRBD1. The CDR3 covers 14 residues. The V gene's germline CDR1 is SGDLS and CDR2 YYNGEE. After removal of 3 bases from V and 0 bases from J, the junction contained 3 bases not matched to a gene. CDR3 sequence reads: CASSARDSSYEQYF. CDR3 DNA: TGTGCCAGCAGCGCCAGGGACAGCTCCTACGAGCAGTACTTC.

This clone showed up just once. J is TRBJ2-1 and V is TRBV7-9; 7 bases map to TRBD1. The length of the CDR3 is 13 residues. Unmatched junction bases numbered 2, after V lost 5 bases and J lost 4 bases. CDR1 and CDR2 (germline): SEHNR, FQNEAQ (reference sequence). CDR3 sequence (DNA): TGTGCCAGCAGCCAGGGACAGTACAATGAGCAGTTCTTC. Encoded protein: CASSQGQYNEQFF.

This clone was picked up a small number of times. The rearrangement joins TRBV4-3 to TRBJ1-2; TRBD1 might be the D (6 bases). CDR3 length: 14 amino acids. From germline, CDR1 is LGHNA and CDR2 YSLEER. Between the trimmed V and J ends, which lost 0 bases and 5 bases, there was a span of 10 bases. The DNA of the CDR3 is TGCGCCAGCAGCCAAGATTCAGGGGATTATGGCTACACCTTC. It is translated as CASSQDSGDYGYTF.

The chain has TRBV24-1 and TRBJ2-1; TRBD2 is a possible D gene (7 bases). There are 16 residues in the CDR3. Deletions cut 4 bases from V and 6 bases from J, with 18 bases between. CDR1 is KGHDR, CDR2 SFDVKD, per germline. CDR3 loop: CATSDLGGGSFNEQFF. The CDR3 DNA reads as TGTGCCACCAGTGACCTAGGGGGGGGGAGCTTCAATGAGCAGTTCTTC.

V usage is TRBV5-6 and J usage is TRBJ2-2; D perhaps matches TRBD2 (6 bases). V lost 0 bases and J 6 bases, leaving 24 bases between the germline ends. This CDR3 region has 19 residues. CDR1 SGHDT and CDR2 YYEEEE come from the germline V gene. CDR3 nucleotides: TGTGCCAGCAGCTTGGCCGGAGGGGCCCAAGCAACCGGTCCCGGGGAGCTGTTTTTT. This gives the protein CASSLAGGAQATGPGELFF.

The chain combines TRBV6-2 or TRBV6-3 with TRBJ2-2, with 9 bases identical to TRBD1. Trimming removed 6 bases from V and 4 bases from J; junction bases left unmatched: 18. CDR1 and CDR2 from the germline V gene are MNHEY and SVGEGT. The CDR3 contains 19 residues. The DNA for the CDR3 is TGTGCCAGCAGCAACCGGGACAGGGCGAGAGTGGTGGGCACCGGGGAGCTGTTTTTT. As protein: CASSNRDRARVVGTGELFF.

The chain combines TRBV19 with TRBJ2-6, with D possibly TRBD1 on 6 matching bases. In germline, CDR1 is LNHDA, CDR2 SQIVND (reference sequence). CDR3 length equals 18 residues. V was pared by 7 bases and J by 6 bases, with 25 bases between. This chain's CDR3 is CASTPSQVAGALANVLTF. The CDR3 nucleotides are TGTGCCAGTACCCCCTCGCAGGTCGCAGGGGCTTTGGCCAACGTCCTGACTTTC. The full variable domain, rest sourced from reference TRBV19 and TRBJ2-6, is DGGITQSPKYLFRKEGQNVTLSCEQNLNHDAMYWYRQDPGQGLRLIYYSQIVNDFQKGDIAEGYSVSREKKESFPLTVTSAQKNPTAFYLCASTPSQVAGALANVLTFGAGSRLTVL.

The gene calls are TRBV6-5 and TRBJ1-5; D not resolved. Germline V gene sequence: CDR1 MNHEY, CDR2 SVGAGI. CDR3 size: 13 residues. Trimming removed 6 bases from V and 7 bases from J, with 13 bases in between. The CDR3 DNA sequence: TGTGCCAGCAGGCTCGCCGACTCCCAGCCCCAGCATTTT. It encodes CASRLADSQPQHF.

The chain recombines TRBV28 with TRBJ1-1; TRBD1 might be the D (5 bases). Germline values: CDR1 MDHEN, CDR2 SYDVKM. The CDR3 runs to 13 residues. V shed 7 bases and J shed 1 base, with 10 bases lying between them. The CDR3 region has the DNA TGTGCCAGCAACCGTGGGGCGAACACTGAAGCTTTCTTT. It encodes CASNRGANTEAFF.

This clone was observed a few times. The chain combines TRBV5-1 with TRBJ2-7, with a weak D call TRBD2 (7 bases). Germline V CDR1 and CDR2: SGHRS, YFSETQ. This CDR3 has 15 residues. Trimming left V 4 bases short and J 7 bases short, with 21 bases between. CDR3 sequence (DNA): TGCGCCAGCAGCCCTATGTGGGGGGGCCAAGGGGAGCAGTACTTC. Protein sequence: CASSPMWGGQGEQYF. Combining the CDR3 with reference TRBV5-1 and TRBJ2-7 gives the whole variable domain KAGVTQTPRYLIKTRGQQVTLSCSPISGHRSVSWYQQTPGQGLQFLFEYFSETQRNKGNFPGRFSGRQFSNSRSEMNVSTLELGDSALYLCASSPMWGGQGEQYFGPGTRLTVT.

Here the CDR3 DNA reads TGTGCCAGTAGTAACAGCGGGAACAATGAGCAGTTCTTC. This sequence encodes CASSNSGNNEQFF. The chain is built from TRBV19 and TRBJ2-1; TRBD2 aligns across 7 bases. The CDR3 consists of 13 residues. Unmatched junction bases numbered 2, after V lost 4 bases and J lost 5 bases. CDR1 and CDR2 from the germline V gene are LNHDA and SQIVND (reference sequence).

This clone was recorded only once. The chain uses TRBV29-1 and TRBJ1-1, with D perhaps matching TRBD1 (6 bases). There are 13 residues in the CDR3. Germline V gene data show CDR1 as SQVTM and CDR2 as ANQGSEA. Between the trimmed V and J ends, which lost 7 bases and 0 bases, there was a span of 12 bases. CDR3 in amino acids: CSGTGHLNTEAFF. The CDR3 DNA is TGCAGCGGGACGGGACACCTGAACACTGAAGCTTTCTTT.

The chain joins TRBV15 to TRBJ1-5; the D gene is possibly TRBD1 (6 bases). V shed 4 bases and J shed 7 bases, with 17 bases lying between them. Germline CDR1 LNHNV, CDR2 YYDKDF (reference sequence). CDR3 length: 15 residues. This CDR3 reads CATSTPYRDSQPQHF. The CDR3 coding sequence is TGTGCCACCAGCACCCCTTACAGGGATAGCCAGCCCCAGCATTTT.

J is TRBJ1-1 and V is TRBV18; D unresolved. Germline V gives CDR1 KGHSH, CDR2 LQKENI. V gave up 1 base and J gave up 1 base, with 13 bases separating them. The CDR3 contains 16 residues. The CDR3 region is CASSPRSWAENTEAFF. The CDR3 nucleotides are TGTGCCAGCTCACCACGGTCGTGGGCAGAGAACACTGAAGCTTTCTTT.

The chain combines TRBV6-6 with TRBJ2-1, with TRBD2 matching over 9 bases. The junction had 3 bases not matched to a gene; V was cut back by 0 bases and J by 3 bases. CDR3 length: 16 amino acids. CDR1 MNHNY and CDR2 SVGAGI come from the germline V gene (reference sequence). The CDR3 region is CASSYSSSGGYNEQFF. The CDR3 DNA reads TGTGCCAGCAGTTACTCGAGTAGCGGGGGCTACAATGAGCAGTTCTTC.